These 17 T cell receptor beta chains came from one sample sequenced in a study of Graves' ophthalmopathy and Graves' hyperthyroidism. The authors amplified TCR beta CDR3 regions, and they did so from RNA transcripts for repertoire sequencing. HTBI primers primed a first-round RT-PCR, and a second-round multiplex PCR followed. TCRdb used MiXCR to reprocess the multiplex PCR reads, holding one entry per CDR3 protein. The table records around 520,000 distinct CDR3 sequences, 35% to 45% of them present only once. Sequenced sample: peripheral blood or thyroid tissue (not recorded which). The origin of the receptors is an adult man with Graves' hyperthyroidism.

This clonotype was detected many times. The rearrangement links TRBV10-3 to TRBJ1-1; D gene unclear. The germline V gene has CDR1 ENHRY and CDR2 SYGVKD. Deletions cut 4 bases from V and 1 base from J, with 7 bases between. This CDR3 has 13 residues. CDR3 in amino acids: CAISGVENTEAFF. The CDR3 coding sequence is TGTGCCATCAGTGGGGTAGAGAACACTGAAGCTTTCTTT.

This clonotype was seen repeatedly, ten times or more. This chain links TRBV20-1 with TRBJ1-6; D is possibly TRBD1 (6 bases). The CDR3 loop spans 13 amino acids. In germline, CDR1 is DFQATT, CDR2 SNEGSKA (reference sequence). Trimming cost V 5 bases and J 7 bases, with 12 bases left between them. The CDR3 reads CSALRTANSPLHF. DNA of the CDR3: TGCAGTGCTTTGAGGACAGCCAATTCACCCCTCCACTTT.

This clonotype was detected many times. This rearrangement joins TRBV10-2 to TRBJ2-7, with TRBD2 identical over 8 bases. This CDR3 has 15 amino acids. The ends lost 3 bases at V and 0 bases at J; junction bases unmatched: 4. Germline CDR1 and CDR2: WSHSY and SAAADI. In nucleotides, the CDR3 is TGCGCCAGCAGTGATGGCGGGAGGCCCTCCTACGAGCAGTACTTC. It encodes CASSDGGRPSYEQYF.

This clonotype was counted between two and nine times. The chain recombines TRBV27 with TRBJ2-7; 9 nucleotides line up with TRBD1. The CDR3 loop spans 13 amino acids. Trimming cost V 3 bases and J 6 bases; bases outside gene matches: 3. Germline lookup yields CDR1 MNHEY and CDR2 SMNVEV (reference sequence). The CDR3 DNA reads TGTGCCAGCAGTTTTTACAGGGGGCGCGAGCAGTACTTC. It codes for CASSFYRGREQYF.

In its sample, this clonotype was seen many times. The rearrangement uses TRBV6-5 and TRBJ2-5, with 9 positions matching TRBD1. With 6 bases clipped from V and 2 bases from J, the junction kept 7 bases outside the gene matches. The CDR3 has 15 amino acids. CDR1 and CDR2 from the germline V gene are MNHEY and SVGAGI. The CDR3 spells CASRPQGAWQETQYF. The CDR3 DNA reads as TGTGCCAGCAGACCACAGGGGGCTTGGCAAGAGACCCAGTACTTC.

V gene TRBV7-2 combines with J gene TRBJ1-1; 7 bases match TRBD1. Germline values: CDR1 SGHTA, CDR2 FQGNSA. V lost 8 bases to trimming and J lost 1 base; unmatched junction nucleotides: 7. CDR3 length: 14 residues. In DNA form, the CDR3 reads TGTGCCAGCGGTCCTCAGGGGGGGAACACTGAAGCTTTCTTT. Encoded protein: CASGPQGGNTEAFF.

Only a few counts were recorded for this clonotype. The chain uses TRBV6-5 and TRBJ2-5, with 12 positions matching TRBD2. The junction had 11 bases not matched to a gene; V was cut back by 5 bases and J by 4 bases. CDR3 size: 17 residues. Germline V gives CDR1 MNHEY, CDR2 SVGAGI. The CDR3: CASSLLSPGLAGETQYF. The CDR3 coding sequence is TGTGCCAGCAGTCTACTTTCTCCGGGACTAGCGGGAGAGACCCAGTACTTC.

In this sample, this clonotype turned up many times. The CDR3 is CASSLVAGTANYGYTF. In DNA, the CDR3 is TGTGCCAGCAGCTTAGTGGCGGGGACAGCTAACTATGGCTACACCTTC. The V and J genes are TRBV7-9 and TRBJ1-2, with TRBD1 matching over 7 bases. CDR1 is SEHNR, CDR2 FQNEAQ, per germline (reference sequence). The CDR3 is 16 amino acids. V was pared by 1 base and J by 0 bases, with 5 bases of the junction left unmatched. The full variable domain, with the rest looked up from reference TRBV7-9 and TRBJ1-2, is DTGVSQNPRHKITKRGQNVTFRCDPISEHNRLYWYRQTLGQGPEFLTYFQNEAQLEKSRLLSDRFSAERPKGSFSTLEIQRTEQGDSAMYLCASSLVAGTANYGYTFGSGTRLTVV.

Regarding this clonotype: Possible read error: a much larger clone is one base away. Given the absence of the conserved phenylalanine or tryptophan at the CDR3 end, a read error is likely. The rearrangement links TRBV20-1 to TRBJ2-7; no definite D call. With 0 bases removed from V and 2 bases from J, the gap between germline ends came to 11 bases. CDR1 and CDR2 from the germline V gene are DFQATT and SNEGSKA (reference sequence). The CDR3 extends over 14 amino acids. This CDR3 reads CSAREDHKTYEQYL. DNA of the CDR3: TGCAGTGCTAGAGAAGACCATAAAACCTACGAGCAGTACCTC.

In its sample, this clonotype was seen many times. This CDR3 reads CASSLGGREGSGNTIYF. CDR3 DNA sequence: TGTGCCAGCAGCTTGGGCGGCAGGGAAGGCTCTGGAAACACCATATATTTT. V gene TRBV5-8 combines with J gene TRBJ1-3; perhaps TRBD1 as D (5 bases). V dropped 0 bases and J dropped 0 bases, with 13 bases sitting between them. The CDR3 has 17 amino acids. Germline loops: CDR1 SGHTS, CDR2 YDEGEE.

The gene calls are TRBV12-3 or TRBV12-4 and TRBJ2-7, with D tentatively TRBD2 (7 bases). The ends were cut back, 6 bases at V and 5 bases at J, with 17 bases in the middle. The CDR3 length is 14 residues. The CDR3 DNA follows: TGTGCCAGCAGCATGGTTGGGGGGGCGGACGAGCAGTACTTC. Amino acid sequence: CASSMVGGADEQYF.

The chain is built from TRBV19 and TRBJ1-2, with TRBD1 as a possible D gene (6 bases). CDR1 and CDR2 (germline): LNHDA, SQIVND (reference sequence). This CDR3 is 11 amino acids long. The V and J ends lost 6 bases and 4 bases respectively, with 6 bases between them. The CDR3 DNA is TGTGCCAGTAGACAGGGCTATGGCTACACCTTC. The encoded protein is CASRQGYGYTF.

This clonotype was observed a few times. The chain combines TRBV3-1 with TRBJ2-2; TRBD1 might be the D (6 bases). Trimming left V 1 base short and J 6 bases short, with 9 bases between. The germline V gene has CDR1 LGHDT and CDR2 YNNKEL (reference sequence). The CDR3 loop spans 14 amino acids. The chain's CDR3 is CASSQARGPGELFF. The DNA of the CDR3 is TGTGCCAGCAGCCAAGCCAGGGGACCCGGGGAGCTGTTTTTT.

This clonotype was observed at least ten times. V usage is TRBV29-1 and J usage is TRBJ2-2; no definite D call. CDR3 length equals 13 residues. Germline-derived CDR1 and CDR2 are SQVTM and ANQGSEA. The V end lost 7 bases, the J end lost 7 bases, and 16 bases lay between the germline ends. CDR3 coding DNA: TGCAGCGGGGAAAACACGGCCCGCGGGGAGCTGTTTTTT. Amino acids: CSGENTARGELFF.

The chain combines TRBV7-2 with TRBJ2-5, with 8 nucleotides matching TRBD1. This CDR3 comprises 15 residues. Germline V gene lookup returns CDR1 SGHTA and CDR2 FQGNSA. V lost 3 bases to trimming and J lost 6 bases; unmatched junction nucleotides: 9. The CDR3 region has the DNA TGTGCCAGCAGCTTGGGGCCGGACAGGGCACAGACCCAGTACTTC. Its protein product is CASSLGPDRAQTQYF. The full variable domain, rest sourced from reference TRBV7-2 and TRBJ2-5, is GAGVSQSPSNKVTEKGKDVELRCDPISGHTALYWYRQSLGQGLEFLIYFQGNSAPDKSGLPSDRFSAERTGGSVSTLTIQRTQQEDSAVYLCASSLGPDRAQTQYFGPGTRLLVL.

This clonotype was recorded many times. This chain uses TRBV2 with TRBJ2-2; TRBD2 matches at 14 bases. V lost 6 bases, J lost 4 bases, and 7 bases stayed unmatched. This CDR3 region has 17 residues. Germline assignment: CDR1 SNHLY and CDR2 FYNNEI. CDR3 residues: CASRQPGLAGATGELFF. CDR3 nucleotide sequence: TGTGCCAGCAGACAACCGGGACTAGCGGGGGCCACCGGGGAGCTGTTTTTT.

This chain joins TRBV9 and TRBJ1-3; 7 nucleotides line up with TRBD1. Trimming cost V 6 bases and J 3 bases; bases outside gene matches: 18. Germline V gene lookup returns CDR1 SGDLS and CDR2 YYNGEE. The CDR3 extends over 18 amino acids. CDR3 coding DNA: TGTGCCAGCACCAAAAGGGGTCATGACAGGGAGGTTGGAAACACCATATATTTT. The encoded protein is CASTKRGHDREVGNTIYF.